This T cell receptor beta chain was sequenced during a study of shared clonotypes between healthy human individuals (dated by TCRdb to about 2020). Looking at the study overall: The cohort comprised a couple of women and a few men aged 18 to 49 years. For each donor, three plates each were used for CD4 naive and CD4 memory, two plates were used for CD8 naive, and one plate was used for CD8 memory. The study deeply sequenced blood TCR repertoires of about five healthy adults to estimate repertoire size and the extent of clonotype sharing between individuals. Different laboratories and diverse techniques were used to prepare libraries and sequence TCR repertoires, to increase sequencing depth and limit assay-specific biases. Between about 0.8 and 9 billion PBMCs per donor were obtained by leukapheresis. Overall study results and their limits: Larger estimated clonotype richness was generally found for naive subsets than for memory subsets. Sampling was restricted to blood, and TCR repertoires in tissue are likely to differ from TCR repertoires in blood. Pairwise subsampling indicated that sequencing depth was expected to affect the degree of clonotype sharing among donors. Around 5% of naive CD4, approximately 3.7% of naive CD8, approximately 2% of memory CD4, and around 0.42% of memory CD8 clonotypes were shared across several donors. Rarefaction of sorted-subset datasets indicated incomplete sequencing despite the large sequencing depth. Compared with non-shared clonotypes, clonotypes shared by all four sorted-subset donors had higher generation probabilities. Because the study included a small number of donors, the genetic and exposure-history diversity represented was limited.

The germline V gene encodes CDR1 PRHDT and CDR2 FYEKMQ (reference sequence). Taken from cysteine to phenylalanine, the CDR3 has 16 residues. Only CDR3 DNA remains: 48 bases, in frame from the first base. Trimming takes 5 bases off V and 1 base off J; junction bases not matched to a gene: 11. The donors were healthy, HIV-negative adults with no recently reported acute infections or vaccinations. Every donor was a Caucasian adult living in Nashville, Tennessee, USA. CD4+ T cells were enriched by magnetic negative selection; naive cells were then positively selected on CD45RA, and the negative fraction formed the memory subset. After blood collection by leukapheresis, PBMCs were isolated using Ficoll-Histopaque density gradient centrifugation and then cryopreserved in the vapor phase of liquid nitrogen. Purity and quantity of every magnetically sorted T cell population were checked by analytical flow cytometry. From each sorted fraction, genomic DNA was isolated and quantified by UV absorbance on a Nanodrop 2000c.

Comment on this clone: What antigen it recognizes has not been identified. Nothing much larger sits one base from this clone, and base qualities are not available.

TCR CDR3 regions were amplified from genomic DNA by multiplex PCR using the deep immunoSEQ assay. For each cell subset, the extracted genomic DNA was distributed evenly across all wells of several immunoSEQ 96-well plates, and each plate served as one replicate. For sorted subsets, roughly 200 ng of genomic DNA, equivalent to some 33,000 T cell genomes, went into each replicate PCR. Purified libraries were quantified with a Qubit 3.0 fluorometer, sized on a Bioanalyzer 2100, and re-quantified with the KAPA Library Quantification kit. Every immunoSEQ 96-well plate was sequenced on a separate single-read 150-cycle Illumina NextSeq 550 flow cell. Processing in the source paper ran as follows. Because the immunoSEQ output held only junctional sequences and lacked quality scores, the filtering could not match the filtering applied to full-length reads. To assign V/J genes and CDR3, sequences were annotated using PyIR, a Python wrapper for IgBLAST v1.9, with IMGT germline references. Any read was removed if the V/J assignment was weak (E-value above 1e-6), the CDR3 was missing, or the read contained stop codons, out-of-frame junctions, or ambiguous translated residues. A V3J clonotype was defined by an identical inferred V gene, J gene, and CDR3 amino acid sequence. Percentage overlap between repertoires was calculated by dividing the number of shared unique clonotypes by the size of the smaller repertoire. Richness of each repertoire was evaluated using RTK rarefaction, the Chao1 estimator, and Recon v2.1 estimates of unobserved clonotypes. Generation probabilities for all TCRbeta clonotypes obtained by the gDNA method from four donors were computed using OLGA. TCRdb stores this immuneACCESS table with in-frame sequences only. Part of the clones is absent; in the studies checked, under half of the shortfall reflects unresolved V genes, and no reason is known for the rest. V and J calls and clone size are copied from that table; D and trimming were computed from the DNA. The sample has roughly 2,500,000 clones on record, over 85% of them singletons. The leading ten clones occupy 0.36% of the sample.

Recombination connected TRBV13 to TRBJ2-7; the central 7 bases match TRBD1. The specimen was naive CD4+ T cells from PBMCs. Interpreted using the paper, the cell subset or site label stands for: CD45RA+ positively selected. This sequence originates from a man younger than 30 in good health. Some clones in this sample may be carry-over from other donors' samples. This receptor has the CDR3 CASSLTWDRGSYEQYF. The nucleotide sequence reads TGTGCCAGCAGCCTCACTTGGGACAGAGGGTCCTACGAGCAGTACTTC.